This TCR beta chain was identified in a study of identical twins (dated by TCRdb to the mid-2010s). Regarding the study in general: TCR alpha and beta repertoires from monozygotic twins, unrelated adults of various ages and cord blood were deep-sequenced to test whether fetal clonotypes persist. Replicate twin experiments were performed at different times using different library preparation protocols to rule out contamination. General conclusions and limits of the study: Excess twin sharing in beta out-of-frame sequences was weaker because fewer shared sequences lowered the signal-to-noise ratio. Out-of-frame TCR alpha sequences shared between twins showed an excess of low generation-probability sequences compared with coincidental sharing between unrelated individuals. Abundant cord blood beta clonotypes had fewer insertions, young adult naive repertoires showed a similar but weaker trend, and memory repertoires showed no such trend. Zero-insertion analyses could be partly confounded by invariant T cells such as MAIT and iNKT, though diverse VJ usage argued against such confounding for most clonotypes. Because the same donors could not be followed over many years, the conclusions depended on cross-sectional statistical analysis. Out-of-frame TCR alpha sharing in monozygotic twins was systematically underestimated by recombination models, whereas sharing between unrelated individuals was in agreement with the recombination models.

Measured from the cysteine to the phenylalanine, the CDR3 is 17 residues long. Only the CDR3 region is kept as DNA, spanning 51 bases read in frame from base 1. Sequences KGHSH (CDR1) and LQKENI (CDR2) are obtained from the germline V gene. V is trimmed back by 2 bases and J by 7 bases, and the junction contains 10 bases that no gene match accounts for. A word on this clonotype: Its antigen target is currently unknown. The input lacks base qualities; no much larger clone sits a single base away.

Every donor was a healthy Caucasian. Three unrelated non-twin adults were also sequenced: a male aged 18 to 30, a male aged 50 to 59 and a female aged 50 to 59. Miltenyi CD45RO+ enrichment and human naive T-cell isolation kits were used to isolate memory (CD45RO+) and naive T cells from PBMC. Libraries were constructed by 5' RACE. Instrument used: Illumina HiSeq 2000. A universal primer binding site was introduced by template switching, and a unique molecular identifier was present in the final cDNA, enabling accurate counting of TCR cDNA molecules. Specific primers in the conserved constant-segment region were used to synthesize first-strand cDNA for TCR alpha and beta chains. To control for contamination, every cDNA library carried two barcodes: a SMART-Mk sample barcode plus Illumina barcodes. TruSeq adapter sequences and Illumina sample barcodes were added in two successive PCR steps. TCR alpha and beta cDNA libraries were sequenced on the Illumina HiSeq platform with custom primers. The paper's data handling went like this. MiGEC was used to process raw reads and extract unique molecular identifiers, and MiXCR was used to find CDR3 positions. Recombination models were inferred per individual with the repgenHMM and IGoR tools using an EM algorithm. The tcR package in R was used for shared clonotype analysis, with sharing normalized by the product of cloneset sizes. Out-of-frame nonproductive sequences were analyzed to study raw recombination free of thymic and clonal selection effects. TCRdb reran the public reads through fastp at Q25 and MiXCR, keeping productive beta chains. Here each entry gathers all rows of one CDR3 protein and keeps the most common genes and DNA. The V and J calls were not made by the authors but by TCRdb's processing. Here the sample has a few hundred thousand distinct CDR3 sequences; 8.5% to 10% occur a single time. Clones ranked in the top ten supply approximately 8.9% of the sample.

The chain employs TRBV18 and TRBJ2-1; 11 central bases correspond to TRBD1. The sequence derives from a woman in her forties or fifties in good health. Specimen: naive T cells sorted from blood. Sample cell subset or site, as interpreted from the label and publication: cells isolated with a human naive T-cell isolation kit. The CDR3 here reads CASSPGQGARMGNEQFF. The DNA reads TGTGCCAGCTCACCAGGACAGGGGGCTCGAATGGGTAATGAGCAGTTCTTC.